These T cell receptor beta chains were read from a single sample in a study of glioma-infiltrating T cells. TCRdb reprocessed the multiplex PCR reads with MiXCR, giving one entry per CDR3 protein. The sample lists about 140,000 distinct CDR3 sequences; 30% to 40% were seen once. What was sequenced was glioma tissue, nonneoplastic brain tissue, or PBMCs (not recorded which). These TCRs come from a human donor with low-grade glioma or glioblastoma, undergoing nonglioma brain surgery, or in good health (not recorded which). Both conserved end residues are part of each CDR3. D genes are given only for firm matches. Size values are once, few and many counts, or a class for expanded clones, and some rows have none.

- | TRBJ1-1 | TRBV7-9 | - | TGTGCCAGCAGCTTAGAACAGGAGAACACTGAAGCTTTCTTT | CASSLEQENTEAFF
- | TRBJ1-1 | TRBV27 | TRBD1 | TGTGCCAGCAGAAAACACGGACAGGGGAGCCGGGACACTGAAGCTTTCTTT | CASRKHGQGSRDTEAFF
- | TRBJ2-1 | TRBV6-2/TRBV6-3 | - | TGTGCCAGCACCGGAGGTAGCGGCTCCTACACCTACAATGAGCAGTTCTTC | CASTGGSGSYTYNEQFF
few | TRBJ2-7 | TRBV6-2/TRBV6-3 | TRBD2 | TGTGCCAGCAGTTACCTCCAAGCGGGGGCCTACGAGCAGTACTTC | CASSYLQAGAYEQYF
- | TRBJ1-2 | TRBV25-1 | - | TGTGCCAGCAGCCCGGATGACAACTATGGCTACACCTTC | CASSPDDNYGYTF
- | TRBJ2-5 | TRBV7-2 | TRBD2 | TGTGCCAGCAGCTTAAGGGCTAGGGGAGGGCCGGAGACCCAGTACTTC | CASSLRARGGPETQYF
- | TRBJ1-1 | TRBV10-3 | - | TGTGCCTCCCAAGGGGACACTGAAGCTTTCTTT | CASQGDTEAFF
once | TRBJ1-5 | TRBV9 | - | TGTGCCAGCAGCGCTGAGGGTTTTTATCAGCCCCAGCATTTT | CASSAEGFYQPQHF
few | TRBJ1-2 | TRBV7-2 | TRBD1 | TGTGCCAGCAGTACACAGGGGTACTATGGCTACACCTTC | CASSTQGYYGYTF
few | TRBJ1-2 | TRBV6-2/TRBV6-3 | - | TGTGCCAGCAGTGACAGCGGGTATGGCTACACCTTC | CASSDSGYGYTF
few | TRBJ1-1 | TRBV19 | - | TGTGCCAGTAGTATTGGGGTAGGTGAAGCTTTCTTT | CASSIGVGEAFF